This T cell receptor beta chain was recorded in a study of blood T cell repertoires in COVID-19. As for the study in general: Samples taken during acute and convalescent COVID-19 were collected in the United States, Italy and Spain. The cDNA or gDNA used as material had been derived from T cells, B-cell-depleted T cells, or PBMCs.

This CDR3 spans 14 amino acids. With 4 bases clipped from V and 4 bases from J, the junction kept 4 bases outside the gene matches. Germline lookup yields CDR1 MDHEN and CDR2 SYDVKM. As processed by the authors: Amplifying reference gene primers gave estimates of nucleated cell counts. Measured with immunoSEQ multiplex PCR; TCRdb has only the in-frame clones, and not every one. The V and J calls and clone size come from that table; D and trimming were worked out from the DNA. The table has tens of thousands of clones, almost 85% seen once. The chain employs TRBV28 and TRBJ2-5; 9 nucleotides line up with TRBD2. The clonotype originates from a middle-aged man with active or convalescent COVID-19. Source material: peripheral blood. The CDR3 DNA reads as TGTGCCAGCAGTTCCAGCGGGGGGCCAGAGACCCAGTACTTC. Protein sequence: CASSSSGGPETQYF.